The clone carrying this T cell receptor beta chain was counted between two and nine times. The antigen is unknown. Researchers amplified the TCR beta CDR3 regions from RNA transcripts. The TCR CDR3 first-round RT-PCR relied on the HTBI primer set. TCRdb fed the multiplex PCR reads into MiXCR, producing one record per CDR3 protein. There are about 640,000 distinct CDR3 sequences in the sample; roughly 20% occur only once, and under 35% lies in the top ten. This entry is derived from a study of T cells in Graves' hyperthyroidism and ophthalmopathy. Study outcomes and limitations: Most thyroid-expanded clonotypes above 0.001 were also found in blood. A model built on 13 V-J features separated ophthalmopathy from stable hyperthyroidism.

Used for diagnoses were clinical symptoms, serum thyroxine and TRAb, thyroid ultrasound and orbital computed tomography. Cells are PBMCs isolated from roughly 10 ml of fresh blood. The germline gives CDR1 MNHEY, CDR2 SVGEGT. There are 14 residues in the CDR3. V was clipped by 11 bases and J by 8 bases, with 19 bases between them. The receptor comes from a young man with Graves' ophthalmopathy. Material for sequencing was blood. The rearrangement joins TRBV6-2 or TRBV6-3 to TRBJ1-6; possible D gene TRBD1, 5 bases. This CDR3 reads CASSREGFDSPLHF. DNA for the CDR3: TGTGCCTCCAGCAGGGAAGGGTTTGATTCACCCCTCCACTTT.